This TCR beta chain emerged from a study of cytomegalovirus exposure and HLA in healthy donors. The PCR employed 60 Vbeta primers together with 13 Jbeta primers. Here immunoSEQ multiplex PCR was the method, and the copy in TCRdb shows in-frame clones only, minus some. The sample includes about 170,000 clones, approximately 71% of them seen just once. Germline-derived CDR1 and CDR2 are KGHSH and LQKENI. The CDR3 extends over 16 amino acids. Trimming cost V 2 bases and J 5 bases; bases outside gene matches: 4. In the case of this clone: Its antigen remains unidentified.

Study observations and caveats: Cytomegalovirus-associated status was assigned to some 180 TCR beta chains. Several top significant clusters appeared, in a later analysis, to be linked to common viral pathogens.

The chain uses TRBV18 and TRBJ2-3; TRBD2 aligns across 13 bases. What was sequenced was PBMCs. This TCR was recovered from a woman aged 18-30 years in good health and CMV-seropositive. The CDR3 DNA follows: TGTGCCAGCTCACCAGGACGACTAGCGGGGGGAGATACGCAGTATTTT. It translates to CASSPGRLAGGDTQYF.